The rows below give T cell receptor beta chains drawn from one sample of a study of identical twins. A single record per CDR3 protein comes from TCRdb applying MiXCR to the 5' RACE reads. This sample has about 190,000 distinct CDR3 sequences, with about 16% found just once. Separately, the same data were catalogued under a study of T cells expressing NK-cell markers.

The source material was CD8+ T cells sorted from blood. The receptors come from a woman aged 18 to 35 in good health. CDR3s include the opening cysteine and the closing phenylalanine or tryptophan. The D gene is left open where the match is weak.

D: TRBD2; J: TRBJ2-1; V: TRBV13; CDR3: CASRTGTSGILDEQFF
D: TRBD2; J: TRBJ2-1; V: TRBV9; CDR3: CASSVRTSIENEQFF
D: .; J: TRBJ2-2; V: TRBV4-2; CDR3: CASSQEGGYTGELFF
D: .; J: TRBJ2-3; V: TRBV12-3/TRBV12-4; CDR3: CASTSDSRKTSTDTQYF
D: TRBD1; J: TRBJ2-2; V: TRBV7-9; CDR3: CASSSRTGWDTGELFF
D: .; J: TRBJ1-1; V: TRBV7-8; CDR3: CASTNLAGVMNTEAFF
D: .; J: TRBJ2-2; V: TRBV28; CDR3: CASSQTSTGELFF
D: TRBD2; J: TRBJ2-1; V: TRBV15; CDR3: CATSRARLAGGEQFF
D: .; J: TRBJ2-7; V: TRBV19; CDR3: CASSWQGSAYEQYF
D: .; J: TRBJ2-5; V: TRBV20-1; CDR3: CSARRDNGAQYF
D: TRBD1; J: TRBJ2-5; V: TRBV7-9; CDR3: CASSFRGQRETQYF
D: .; J: TRBJ2-4; V: TRBV24-1; CDR3: CATSDSKNIQYF
D: .; J: TRBJ1-1; V: TRBV12-3/TRBV12-4; CDR3: CASSFGTLNTEAFF
D: .; J: TRBJ2-7; V: TRBV4-3; CDR3: CASSHFLDRNYPRPYEQYF
D: .; J: TRBJ2-1; V: TRBV3-1; CDR3: CASSPRRGNGYNEQFF
D: .; J: TRBJ2-7; V: TRBV28; CDR3: CATALTRGSSGEQYF
D: .; J: TRBJ2-7; V: TRBV7-9; CDR3: CASSLGGISYEQYF
D: TRBD2; J: TRBJ2-3; V: TRBV12-3/TRBV12-4; CDR3: CASGREGSTDTQYF
D: .; J: TRBJ2-7; V: TRBV12-3/TRBV12-4; CDR3: CASSLGGSPLSEQYF
D: .; J: TRBJ1-5; V: TRBV3-1; CDR3: CASSRDSKGRNQPQHF
D: .; J: TRBJ2-7; V: TRBV20-1; CDR3: CSATEVSYEQYF
D: .; J: TRBJ2-2; V: TRBV29-1; CDR3: CSVWSGELFF
D: .; J: TRBJ2-1; V: TRBV12-3/TRBV12-4; CDR3: CASSGGDASDNEQFF
D: .; J: TRBJ2-5; V: TRBV21-1; CDR3: CATMDQKETQYF
D: .; J: TRBJ2-1; V: TRBV27; CDR3: CASSLSVHPSYNEQFF
D: TRBD2; J: TRBJ2-2; V: TRBV5-1; CDR3: CASSGDTSVTGELFF
D: .; J: TRBJ2-3; V: TRBV12-3/TRBV12-4; CDR3: CASSADNRGVDTQYF
D: .; J: TRBJ1-5; V: TRBV9; CDR3: CASSVVPGPQQPQHF
D: .; J: TRBJ2-7; V: TRBV12-5; CDR3: CASGTGSYEQYF
D: .; J: TRBJ1-1; V: TRBV6-6; CDR3: CASSYPQDTEAFF
D: .; J: TRBJ2-7; V: TRBV7-2; CDR3: CASSYSDSYEQYF
D: .; J: TRBJ2-7; V: TRBV7-6; CDR3: CASSLDYSYEQYF
D: .; J: TRBJ2-7; V: TRBV5-5; CDR3: CASSFPGNNEQYF
D: .; J: TRBJ2-1; V: TRBV12-3/TRBV12-4; CDR3: CASSPGLHEQFF
D: .; J: TRBJ2-1; V: TRBV29-1; CDR3: CSVLWGYNEQFF
D: .; J: TRBJ2-1; V: TRBV27; CDR3: CASSTRYYNEQFF
D: .; J: TRBJ1-5; V: TRBV9; CDR3: CASSVEDSGYSNQPQHF
D: .; J: TRBJ2-1; V: TRBV2; CDR3: CASTEATSYNEQFF
D: TRBD1; J: TRBJ2-7; V: TRBV5-4; CDR3: CASSLTGQGIYEQYF
D: TRBD1; J: TRBJ2-7; V: TRBV9; CDR3: CASSVGTGGRGEQYF
D: .; J: TRBJ2-1; V: TRBV7-9; CDR3: CASSLIESDPHNEQFF
D: .; J: TRBJ2-7; V: TRBV14; CDR3: CASSQETATYEQYF
D: TRBD2; J: TRBJ2-1; V: TRBV9; CDR3: CASSDGTSGSSYNEQFF